The 24 T cell receptor beta chains reported below all come from one sample, sequenced in a study of T cells in Graves' hyperthyroidism and ophthalmopathy. The investigators amplified TCR beta CDR3 regions from RNA transcripts. The study used the HTBI primer set for a first-round RT-PCR of the TCR CDR3. TCRdb re-derived calls from the multiplex PCR reads in MiXCR, one entry per CDR3 protein. The sample contains 700,000 or so distinct CDR3 sequences, roughly 15% of which appear only once. The sequenced sample consisted of blood. The receptors were sampled from a man between 18 and 35 years old with Graves' hyperthyroidism.

CDR3 DNA sequence: TGTGCCATCAGTGAGTGGGGGGGCGGCAATCAGCCCCAGCATTTT. This translates into CAISEWGGGNQPQHF. The chain uses TRBV10-3 and TRBJ1-5; perhaps TRBD1 as D (6 bases). Trimming cost V 1 base and J 2 bases, with 9 bases left between them. Looked up from germline, CDR1 is ENHRY and CDR2 is SYGVKD. The CDR3 is 15 residues long.

This clonotype was seen a few times. The chain links TRBV5-1 to TRBJ2-1; 8 bases fit TRBD2. The V and J ends lost 1 base and 5 bases, in that order; junction bases with no gene match: 8. This CDR3 contains 16 residues. The germline V gene encodes CDR1 SGHRS and CDR2 YFSETQ. CDR3 protein: CASSLSDGRAHNEQFF. The CDR3 DNA follows: TGCGCCAGCAGCTTGTCAGACGGGAGGGCCCACAATGAGCAGTTCTTC.

The rearrangement uses TRBV24-1 and TRBJ2-6; a weak D match, TRBD2 (7 bases). Germline CDR1 is KGHDR and CDR2 is SFDVKD. V shed 5 bases and J shed 3 bases, with 10 bases lying between them. The CDR3 has 15 amino acids. CDR3 DNA: TGTGCCACCAGTGTAGGGGGGGTTGGGGCCAACGTCCTGACTTTC. This gives the protein CATSVGGVGANVLTF.

This clonotype has a count of ten or more. This chain links TRBV11-1 with TRBJ2-7, with TRBD1 identical over 11 bases. This CDR3 comprises 15 residues. The V segment lost 5 bases and the J segment 4 bases; nucleotides outside the gene matches: 7. Germline values: CDR1 SGHAT, CDR2 FQDESV (reference sequence). The DNA for the CDR3 is TGTGCCAGCAGCAAGAGAGGACAGGGGGCTTACGAGCAGTACTTC. Translation gives CASSKRGQGAYEQYF.

The chain has TRBV6-2 or TRBV6-3 and TRBJ2-2; D gene uncertain. The CDR3 runs 15 residues. The germline V gene encodes CDR1 MNHEY and CDR2 SVGEGT. V was clipped by 5 bases and J by 8 bases, with 18 bases between them. CDR3 loop: CASSGSIGILGELFF. The CDR3 region has the DNA TGTGCCAGCAGTGGTTCTATTGGTATTTTGGGGGAGCTGTTTTTT.

This clonotype was picked up a small number of times. The rearrangement joins TRBV2 to TRBJ1-2; D is possibly TRBD1 (6 bases). Trimming pared 1 base from V and 0 bases from J, leaving 12 bases between. The CDR3 has 16 amino acids. The germline V gene encodes CDR1 SNHLY and CDR2 FYNNEI. CDR3 in amino acids: CASSEVSGAANYGYTF. The CDR3 DNA follows: TGTGCCAGCAGTGAAGTTTCAGGGGCTGCTAACTATGGCTACACCTTC.

The sample holds many counts of this clonotype. This sequence joins TRBV9 and TRBJ1-5; D call uncertain. Germline CDR1 and CDR2: SGDLS and YYNGEE. This CDR3 is built from 15 residues. Between the trimmed V and J ends, which lost 3 bases and 5 bases, there was a span of 15 bases. The CDR3: CASSARWLEDQPQHF. CDR3 coding DNA: TGTGCCAGCAGCGCCCGTTGGTTGGAGGATCAGCCCCAGCATTTT.

This clonotype appeared a few times. The rearrangement uses TRBV12-3 or TRBV12-4 and TRBJ2-1; 8 bases fit TRBD1. Losses at the gene ends were 3 bases for V and 14 bases for J; bases not matched to a gene: 6. The CDR3 is 12 amino acids. CDR3 nucleotides: TGTGCCAGCAGTTTTACCGGGACAGGAGAGTTCTTC. It codes for CASSFTGTGEFF.

This clonotype was seen a few times. It may be a read error: a sequence one base away is much more abundant. V gene TRBV2 combines with J gene TRBJ2-7, with D possibly matching TRBD2 (5 bases). This CDR3 is built from 12 residues. Per germline, CDR1 SNHLY and CDR2 FYNNEI. CDR3 sequence reads: CASNLSTREQHF. DNA of the CDR3: TGTGCCAGCAACCTTTCTACGAGGGAGCAGCACTTC.

This clonotype was recorded many times. The V and J genes are TRBV12-3 or TRBV12-4 and TRBJ1-5, with a tentative D call TRBD1 (5 bases). The CDR3 is 14 amino acids. V dropped 2 bases and J dropped 6 bases, with 11 bases sitting between them. The CDR3 DNA sequence: TGTGCCAGCAGTTTATCGACGGGGGGTCAGCCCCAGCATTTT. Translation: CASSLSTGGQPQHF.

The chain joins TRBV20-1 to TRBJ1-2; 9 nucleotides match TRBD1. Trimming took 6 bases from V and 8 from J; bases not matched to a gene: 7. The CDR3 loop spans 12 amino acids. CDR1 and CDR2 from the germline V gene are DFQATT and SNEGSKA (reference sequence). CDR3 in DNA: TGCAGTGCGCGACAGGGGGGTGCGGGCTACACCTTC. Protein product: CSARQGGAGYTF.

There are many counts of this clonotype. V usage is TRBV18 and J usage is TRBJ2-2; TRBD1 agrees at 7 bases. V dropped 6 bases and J dropped 4; count of bases not matched to a gene: 8. The CDR3 loop spans 15 amino acids. Looked up from germline, CDR1 is KGHSH and CDR2 is LQKENI. CDR3 DNA: TGTGCCAGCTCGAATCCGGGACAGAGCACCGGGGAGCTGTTTTTT. Protein product: CASSNPGQSTGELFF.

The CDR3 bases are TGTGCCAGCAGCGTAGTAAGGGGGCTTAATTCACCCCTCCACTTT. It specifies CASSVVRGLNSPLHF. The V call is TRBV9, the J call TRBJ1-6; 7 nucleotides line up with TRBD1. V lost 0 bases to trimming and J lost 6 bases; unmatched junction nucleotides: 3. Per the germline V gene, CDR1 is SGDLS and CDR2 is YYNGEE. The CDR3 contains 15 residues.

Many counts were recorded for this clonotype. The chain is built from TRBV7-6 and TRBJ2-3; the D gene is possibly TRBD1 (6 bases). This CDR3 comprises 15 residues. The germline CDR1 and CDR2 sequences are SGHVS and FNYEAQ. The V gene lost 5 bases and the J gene lost 4 bases, with 16 bases spanning the gap. CDR3 residues: CASSKTGWVADTQYF. For the CDR3, the DNA is TGTGCCAGCAGCAAAACAGGGTGGGTCGCAGATACGCAGTATTTT.

The chain uses TRBV5-1 and TRBJ2-1, with TRBD2 matching 7 bases. This CDR3 has 14 amino acids. With 7 bases clipped from V and 2 bases from J, the junction kept 6 bases outside the gene matches. Germline loops: CDR1 SGHRS, CDR2 YFSETQ. The CDR3 here is CASAWGTTYNEQFF. In nucleotides, the CDR3 is TGCGCCAGCGCCTGGGGGACTACCTACAATGAGCAGTTCTTC.

This clonotype turned up a few times. The chain employs TRBV29-1 and TRBJ2-5; D is ambiguous. The V gene lost 4 bases and the J gene lost 1 base, with 7 bases spanning the gap. This CDR3 is 12 amino acids long. Germline assignment: CDR1 SQVTM and CDR2 ANQGSEA. CDR3 region: CSVGDTQETQYF. DNA for the CDR3: TGCAGCGTTGGAGACACCCAAGAGACCCAGTACTTC.

The V gene is TRBV9, the J gene TRBJ2-3; 8 bases are a match to TRBD2. The CDR3 spans 15 residues. J was trimmed by 5 bases and V by 4 bases; bases with no gene match: 9. CDR1 is SGDLS, CDR2 YYNGEE, per germline. CDR3 in amino acids: CASSTGPSGLDTQYF. For the CDR3, the DNA is TGTGCCAGCAGCACCGGACCTAGCGGGTTAGATACGCAGTATTTT.

The chain links TRBV19 to TRBJ2-2, with 15 bases identical to TRBD2. CDR1 is LNHDA, CDR2 SQIVND, per germline (reference sequence). Germline trimming cut 7 bases from V and 4 bases from J; bases unmatched to any gene: 7. The CDR3 consists of 17 residues. CDR3 in DNA: TGTGCCAGTAATCCGGGACTAGCGGGAGGAATCACCGGGGAGCTGTTTTTT. Residues: CASNPGLAGGITGELFF.

In this sample, this clonotype turned up many times. V usage is TRBV2 and J usage is TRBJ2-1, with TRBD2 matching over 7 bases. The germline V gene has CDR1 SNHLY and CDR2 FYNNEI. CDR3 length: 14 amino acids. V was clipped by 10 bases and J by 6 bases; unmatched bases: 12. The CDR3 is CATLDSGPTNEQFF. In DNA, the CDR3 is TGTGCCACTCTTGATAGCGGGCCCACCAATGAGCAGTTCTTC.

This clonotype was counted between two and nine times. The V gene is TRBV20-1, the J gene TRBJ2-7, with D possibly matching TRBD1 (5 bases). CDR1 and CDR2 from the germline V gene are DFQATT and SNEGSKA (reference sequence). This CDR3 has 12 residues. Trimming stripped 3 bases from V and 5 bases from J, with 11 bases between. The CDR3: CSARGRVNEQYF. In DNA, the CDR3 is TGCAGTGCTAGGGGCAGGGTCAACGAGCAGTACTTC.

This clonotype was seen ten or more times. The chain combines TRBV6-1 with TRBJ1-5; D unresolved. In germline, CDR1 is MNHNS, CDR2 SASEGT. V was cut by 2 bases and J by 0 bases, with 17 bases left in between. CDR3 length equals 18 residues. The CDR3 is CASSERASAGYSNQPQHF. The CDR3 nucleotides read TGTGCCAGCAGTGAAAGGGCTTCCGCGGGATATAGCAATCAGCCCCAGCATTTT.

This clonotype was recorded many times. The V and J genes are TRBV29-1 and TRBJ2-3; D remains ambiguous. Trimming took off 4 bases at V and 10 bases at J, with 24 bases between the two ends. The CDR3 length is 15 residues. Germline-derived CDR1 and CDR2 are SQVTM and ANQGSEA. Here the CDR3 DNA reads TGCAGCGTTGGACCCCGGTTAGCCCAAGGAAGAGCGCAGTATTTT. Its protein is CSVGPRLAQGRAQYF.

This clonotype was observed a few times. The chain recombines TRBV9 with TRBJ2-1; D is ambiguous. The CDR3 is 12 residues long. V was pared by 4 bases and J by 9 bases, with 11 bases between. Germline V CDR1 and CDR2: SGDLS, YYNGEE. CDR3 in DNA: TGTGCCAGCAGCTCCACGAGAGCTGAGCAGTTCTTC. Translating gives CASSSTRAEQFF.

This clonotype appeared many times. The V gene is TRBV12-3 or TRBV12-4, the J gene TRBJ2-1; TRBD2 matches 7 bases. After removal of 6 bases from V and 8 bases from J, the junction contained 13 bases not matched to a gene. The CDR3 sequence is 15 residues long. In DNA form, the CDR3 reads TGTGCCAGCAGCCCCCCCGGGGGAGGGAGAGATGAGCAGTTCTTC. This encodes CASSPPGGGRDEQFF.